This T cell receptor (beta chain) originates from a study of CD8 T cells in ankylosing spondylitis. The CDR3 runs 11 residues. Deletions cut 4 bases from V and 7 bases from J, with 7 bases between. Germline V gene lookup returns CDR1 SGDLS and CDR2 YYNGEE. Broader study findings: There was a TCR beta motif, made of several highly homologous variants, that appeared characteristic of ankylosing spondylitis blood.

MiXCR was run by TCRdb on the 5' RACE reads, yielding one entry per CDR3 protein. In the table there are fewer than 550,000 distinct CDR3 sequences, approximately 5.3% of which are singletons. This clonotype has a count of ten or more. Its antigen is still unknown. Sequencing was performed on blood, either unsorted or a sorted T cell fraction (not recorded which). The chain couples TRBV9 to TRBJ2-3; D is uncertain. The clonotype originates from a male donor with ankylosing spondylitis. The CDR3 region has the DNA TGTGCCAGCAGCCACACTAATACGCAGTATTTT. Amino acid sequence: CASSHTNTQYF.